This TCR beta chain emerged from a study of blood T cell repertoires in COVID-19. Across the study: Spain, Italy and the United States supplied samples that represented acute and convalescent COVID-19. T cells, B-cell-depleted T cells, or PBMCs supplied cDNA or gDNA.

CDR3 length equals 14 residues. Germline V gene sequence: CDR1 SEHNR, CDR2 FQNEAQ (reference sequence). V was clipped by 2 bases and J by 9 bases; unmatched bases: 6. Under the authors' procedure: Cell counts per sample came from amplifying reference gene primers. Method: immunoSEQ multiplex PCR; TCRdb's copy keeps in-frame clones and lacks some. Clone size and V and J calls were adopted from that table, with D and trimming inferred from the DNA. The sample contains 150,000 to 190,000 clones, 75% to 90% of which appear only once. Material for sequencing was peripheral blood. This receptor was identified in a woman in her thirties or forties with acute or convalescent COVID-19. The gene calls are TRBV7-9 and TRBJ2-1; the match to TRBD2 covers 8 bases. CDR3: CASSLTGGPGEQFF. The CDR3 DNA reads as TGTGCCAGCAGCTTAACGGGAGGGCCGGGTGAGCAGTTCTTC.